These 5 T cell receptor beta chains were sequenced from one sample in a study of CD8+ T cells in alopecia areata. Extraction of RNA preceded its reverse transcription into cDNA, which served as the sequencing template. Measured with immunoSEQ multiplex PCR; TCRdb has only the in-frame clones, and not every one. The sample lists about 160,000 clones; roughly 50% were seen once. Sequenced material: CD4+ T cells sorted from blood. The receptors here all came from a human donor with alopecia areata.

The rearrangement links TRBV25-1 to TRBJ1-1; D uncertain. The CDR3 contains 15 residues. The V end was cut by 3 bases, the J end by 1 base, with 12 bases between. Germline lookup yields CDR1 MGHDK and CDR2 SYGVNS. CDR3 sequence (DNA): TGTGCCAGCAGTGACCGCTCATTTGGGAACACTGAAGCTTTCTTT. It specifies CASSDRSFGNTEAFF.

The rearrangement uses TRBV5-4 and TRBJ2-3; 12 bases map to TRBD2. Germline CDR1 and CDR2: SGHNT and YYREEE (reference sequence). The V gene end was trimmed by 5 bases and the J gene end by 4 bases; junction bases not matched to a gene: 5. This CDR3 contains 15 residues. The CDR3 sequence is CASRGRLAGADTQYF. The CDR3, as DNA: TGTGCCAGCAGGGGGAGACTAGCGGGAGCAGATACGCAGTATTTT.

This chain links TRBV5-1 with TRBJ2-2; D unresolved. V was trimmed by 4 bases and J by 4 bases, leaving 8 bases between them. This CDR3 spans 13 amino acids. The V gene's germline CDR1 is SGHRS and CDR2 YFSETQ. CDR3 bases: TGCGCCAGCAGCCTTTCACCCACCGGGGAGCTGTTTTTT. Encoded protein: CASSLSPTGELFF. Based on the CDR3 plus reference TRBV5-1 and TRBJ2-2, the full variable domain is KAGVTQTPRYLIKTRGQQVTLSCSPISGHRSVSWYQQTPGQGLQFLFEYFSETQRNKGNFPGRFSGRQFSNSRSEMNVSTLELGDSALYLCASSLSPTGELFFGEGSRLTVL.

The rearrangement joins TRBV9 to TRBJ2-1; 7 nucleotides match TRBD2. In germline, CDR1 is SGDLS, CDR2 YYNGEE. V trimming: 6 bases; J trimming: 0 bases; junction bases outside the gene matches: 9. This CDR3 is 16 amino acids long. The CDR3 DNA follows: TGTGCCAGCACGTTCGAGTGGACTAGCTCCTACAATGAGCAGTTCTTC. It is translated as CASTFEWTSSYNEQFF.

The chain combines TRBV18 with TRBJ1-5; the D gene is possibly TRBD1 (5 bases). Per germline, CDR1 KGHSH and CDR2 LQKENI. The CDR3 runs 15 residues. The germline V and J ends were trimmed by 3 bases and 6 bases, with 15 bases remaining between them. CDR3 in DNA: TGTGCCAGCTCACCTCCCGGGGGGGTAACTCAGCCCCAGCATTTT. Protein sequence: CASSPPGGVTQPQHF.